One sample yielded the 26 T cell receptor beta chains listed below, sequenced in a study of OX40 agonist ivuxolimab in advanced cancers. Here immunoSEQ multiplex PCR was the method, and the copy in TCRdb shows in-frame clones only, minus some. The sample carries under 65,000 clones, roughly 80% recorded once. Sequenced here: CD4+ or CD8+ T cells sorted from blood, sampled in a trial of the OX40 agonist ivuxolimab. These receptors were collected from an adult with an advanced solid tumor such as melanoma, head and neck, liver or kidney cancer.

The chain employs TRBV2 and TRBJ1-4; D is unclear. The CDR3 is 14 residues long. Germline lookup yields CDR1 SNHLY and CDR2 FYNNEI. Trimming pared 3 bases from V and 4 bases from J, leaving 9 bases between. In DNA, the CDR3 is TGTGCCAGCAGTGAGCGAGACCTTAATGAAAAACTGTTTTTT. It translates to CASSERDLNEKLFF.

This chain joins TRBV28 and TRBJ2-5; D is possibly TRBD1 (5 bases). Per the germline V gene, CDR1 is MDHEN and CDR2 is SYDVKM. V lost 7 bases, J lost 6 bases, and 18 bases lay in between. CDR3 length: 14 amino acids. The CDR3 DNA reads as TGTGCCAGCACCTCCCTAGGGGCAGGGAAGACCCAGTACTTC. Translated, it gives CASTSLGAGKTQYF.

The rearrangement joins TRBV2 to TRBJ2-3, with D tentatively TRBD2 (5 bases). The CDR3 spans 14 residues. In germline, CDR1 is SNHLY, CDR2 FYNNEI. V was trimmed by 10 bases and J by 8 bases, leaving 22 bases between them. CDR3 DNA sequence: TGTGCCACTACTCCCACTAGTTTGATTGGTACGCAGTATTTT. Amino acids: CATTPTSLIGTQYF.

The gene calls are TRBV5-1 and TRBJ1-3, with D possibly matching TRBD1 (5 bases). Trimming removed 0 bases at V and 2 bases at J, with 12 bases between. CDR3 size: 16 residues. Germline V gene data show CDR1 as SGHRS and CDR2 as YFSETQ. The CDR3 DNA sequence: TGCGCCAGCAGCTTGGCCGTAGGGGCCACTGGAAACACCATATATTTT. It codes for CASSLAVGATGNTIYF.

The chain combines TRBV2 with TRBJ2-6, with D possibly called TRBD1 or TRBD2 (5 bases each). Trimming took off 8 bases at V and 0 bases at J, with 14 bases between the two ends. The germline gives CDR1 SNHLY, CDR2 FYNNEI. This CDR3 is 16 amino acids long. The CDR3 protein is CASAAGGGSGANVLTF. The DNA for the CDR3 is TGTGCCAGCGCTGCGGGTGGGGGCTCTGGGGCCAACGTCCTGACTTTC. Supplemented by reference TRBV2 and TRBJ2-6, the full variable domain reads EPEVTQTPSHQVTQMGQEVILRCVPISNHLYFYWYRQILGQKVEFLVSFYNNEISEKSEIFDDQFSVERPDGSNFTLKIRSTKLEDSAMYFCASAAGGGSGANVLTFGAGSRLTVL.

The chain combines TRBV6-5 with TRBJ2-6, with D unresolved. Trimming stripped 2 bases from V and 0 bases from J, with 5 bases between. From germline, CDR1 is MNHEY and CDR2 SVGAGI. The CDR3 is 15 residues long. The CDR3 coding sequence is TGTGCCAGCAGTTACCTGCCCTCTGGGGCCAACGTCCTGACTTTC. This gives the protein CASSYLPSGANVLTF.

The chain joins TRBV30 to TRBJ1-5; D perhaps matches TRBD1 (5 bases). Per the germline V gene, CDR1 is GTSNPN and CDR2 is SVGIG (reference sequence). The ends were cut back, 4 bases at V and 2 bases at J, with 9 bases in the middle. CDR3 length: 13 residues. CDR3 sequence reads: CAWTGGGNQPQHF. Written as DNA, the CDR3 is TGTGCCTGGACGGGGGGAGGCAATCAGCCCCAGCATTTT.

The chain is built from TRBV7-2 and TRBJ2-4; 7 nucleotides agree with TRBD1. Losses at the gene ends were 10 bases for V and 6 bases for J; bases not matched to a gene: 9. Germline V gene sequence: CDR1 SGHTA, CDR2 FQGNSA. The CDR3 runs to 13 residues. Here the CDR3 DNA reads TGTGCCACCCGTCTTCCAGGGGGAAACATTCAGTACTTC. It is translated as CATRLPGGNIQYF. Using reference TRBV7-2 and TRBJ2-4 for the parts outside the CDR3, the full variable domain is GAGVSQSPSNKVTEKGKDVELRCDPISGHTALYWYRQSLGQGLEFLIYFQGNSAPDKSGLPSDRFSAERTGGSVSTLTIQRTQQEDSAVYLCATRLPGGNIQYFGAGTRLSVL.

The chain couples TRBV29-1 to TRBJ1-3, with D uncertain. The CDR3 runs 15 residues. CDR1 is SQVTM, CDR2 ANQGSEA, per germline. V lost 0 bases and J lost 2, with 11 bases in between. CDR3 region: CSVEDVGGPGNTIYF. DNA of the CDR3: TGCAGCGTTGAAGATGTTGGAGGTCCTGGAAACACCATATATTTT.

This rearrangement joins TRBV6-5 to TRBJ1-1; D is possibly TRBD1 (6 bases). From germline, CDR1 is MNHEY and CDR2 SVGAGI. V was pared by 4 bases and J by 4 bases, with 13 bases between. The CDR3 covers 14 residues. In DNA, the CDR3 is TGTGCCAGCAGTTTCGATATAGGGGGCACTGAAGCTTTCTTT. This encodes CASSFDIGGTEAFF.

The chain is built from TRBV7-9 and TRBJ1-4, with 9 nucleotides matching TRBD1. CDR1 is SEHNR and CDR2 is FQNEAQ in the germline V gene (reference sequence). This CDR3 is 15 amino acids long. V lost 4 bases, J lost 7 bases, and 7 bases stayed unmatched. Here the CDR3 reads CASSSRTGAGEKLFF. In DNA, the CDR3 is TGTGCCAGCAGCTCCCGGACAGGGGCGGGTGAAAAACTGTTTTTT.

The chain joins TRBV5-3 to TRBJ2-5, with D uncertain. TRBV5-3 is given ORF status, its function remaining uncertain. This CDR3 is 15 amino acids long. Between the trimmed V and J ends, which lost 0 bases and 7 bases, there was a span of 16 bases. The CDR3 is CARSLVCVPPGTQYF. DNA for the CDR3: TGTGCCAGAAGCTTGGTGTGTGTTCCCCCGGGGACCCAGTACTTC.

V and J are TRBV10-3 and TRBJ2-5; D unresolved. The CDR3 extends over 11 amino acids. Trimming pared 4 bases from V and 3 bases from J, leaving 3 bases between. Looked up from germline, CDR1 is ENHRY and CDR2 is SYGVKD. CDR3: CAISVEETQYF. CDR3 sequence (DNA): TGTGCCATCAGTGTTGAAGAGACCCAGTACTTC.

The rearrangement links TRBV14 to TRBJ2-2; D may be TRBD1 or TRBD2 (5 bases each). The CDR3 totals 17 residues. Germline-derived CDR1 and CDR2 are SGHDN and FVKESK. V was clipped by 1 base and J by 5 bases, with 17 bases between them. Here the CDR3 reads CASSQVVGTLGTGELFF. DNA for the CDR3: TGTGCCAGCAGCCAAGTAGTAGGGACCCTAGGGACCGGGGAGCTGTTTTTT.

This chain joins TRBV2 and TRBJ1-1; D is uncertain. The V and J ends lost 6 bases and 1 base respectively, with 6 bases between them. This CDR3 has 12 amino acids. The germline V gene has CDR1 SNHLY and CDR2 FYNNEI. CDR3 DNA sequence: TGTGCCAGCAGGGGAACGAACACTGAAGCTTTCTTT. Translation: CASRGTNTEAFF.

This rearrangement joins TRBV19 to TRBJ2-6; 7 bases line up with TRBD1. The CDR3 loop spans 17 amino acids. CDR1 is LNHDA, CDR2 SQIVND, per germline (reference sequence). With 6 bases clipped from V and 0 bases from J, the junction kept 8 bases outside the gene matches. The CDR3 coding sequence is TGTGCCAGTAGGCCGGGACAGTTCTACTCTGGGGCCAACGTCCTGACTTTC. Protein product: CASRPGQFYSGANVLTF.

This clone was observed once. The chain carries TRBV6-6 and TRBJ2-7, with TRBD2 identical over 7 bases. V shed 6 bases, J shed 1 base, and the junction held 9 bases outside the gene matches. The CDR3 sequence is 15 residues long. From germline, CDR1 is MNHNY and CDR2 SVGAGI (reference sequence). Here the CDR3 reads CASRGVGAGSYEQYF. The DNA of the CDR3 is TGTGCCAGCAGGGGGGTTGGAGCGGGGTCCTACGAGCAGTACTTC.

The rearrangement links TRBV30 to TRBJ2-7; D gene ambiguous. V lost 5 bases and J 5 bases, leaving 7 bases between the germline ends. The germline V gene encodes CDR1 GTSNPN and CDR2 SVGIG (reference sequence). The CDR3 has 10 residues. The CDR3 DNA follows: TGTGCCTGGCGGGCCGACGAGCAGTACTTC. It encodes CAWRADEQYF. The variable domain in full, with the rest retrieved from reference TRBV30 and TRBJ2-7, is SQTIHQWPATLVQPVGSPLSLECTVEGTSNPNLYWYRQAAGRGLQLLFYSVGIGQISSEVPQNLSASRPQDRQFILSSKKLLLSDSGFYLCAWRADEQYFGPGTRLTVT.

V gene TRBV5-4 combines with J gene TRBJ2-1, with 15 bases matching TRBD2. The CDR3 runs 16 residues. CDR1 is SGHNT, CDR2 YYREEE, per germline (reference sequence). V lost 3 bases, J lost 8 bases, and 6 bases stayed unmatched. CDR3 protein: CASSSGLAGGRHEQFF. Here the CDR3 DNA reads TGTGCCAGCAGCTCGGGACTAGCGGGAGGAAGGCATGAGCAGTTCTTC.

The V gene is TRBV10-3, the J gene TRBJ2-1; 9 bases agree with TRBD2. The germline V gene has CDR1 ENHRY and CDR2 SYGVKD. Trimming removed 0 bases from V and 9 bases from J; junction bases left unmatched: 9. CDR3 size: 16 residues. CDR3 amino acids: CAISESGLAGWGEQFF. Here the CDR3 DNA reads TGTGCCATCAGTGAGTCCGGGCTAGCGGGGTGGGGTGAGCAGTTCTTC.

CDR3: CASSFLTGGFGETQYF. The DNA for the CDR3 is TGTGCCAGCAGCTTCCTGACAGGGGGCTTTGGAGAGACCCAGTACTTC. The genes are TRBV7-8 and TRBJ2-5, with 10 bases matching TRBD1. CDR3 size: 16 residues. Germline V gene lookup returns CDR1 SGHVS and CDR2 FQNEAQ. V shed 3 bases and J 4 bases; nucleotides not matched to a gene: 8.

The rearrangement uses TRBV10-3 and TRBJ2-3; no clear D gene. The CDR3 runs to 13 residues. CDR1 ENHRY and CDR2 SYGVKD come from the germline V gene. Trimming took off 6 bases at V and 2 bases at J, with 9 bases between the two ends. In DNA form, the CDR3 reads TGTGCCATCAGCGGCGACAACACAGATACGCAGTATTTT. Translation gives CAISGDNTDTQYF.

To note about this clone: Other nucleotide sequences from this sample produce the same CDR3. J is TRBJ2-5 and V is TRBV20-1, with D unresolved. The CDR3 totals 11 residues. V lost 2 bases and J lost 2, with 3 bases in between. Germline CDR1 reads DFQATT; CDR2 reads SNEGSKA (reference sequence). The CDR3, as DNA: TGCAGTGCTAGACTACAAGAGACCCAGTACTTC. Translation gives CSARLQETQYF.

This sequence joins TRBV18 and TRBJ1-2; 9 nucleotides agree with TRBD1. The CDR3 runs 12 residues. V lost 5 bases to trimming and J lost 12 bases; unmatched junction nucleotides: 7. The V gene's germline CDR1 is KGHSH and CDR2 LQKENI. CDR3 residues: CASSWDREINTF. Written as DNA, the CDR3 is TGTGCCAGCTCATGGGACAGGGAAATCAACACCTTC.

The rearrangement links TRBV27 to TRBJ1-6; D unclear. The V gene's germline CDR1 is MNHEY and CDR2 SMNVEV (reference sequence). CDR3 length equals 14 residues. Trimming left V 0 bases short and J 10 bases short, with 10 bases between. The CDR3 DNA reads TGTGCCAGCAGTTTATCCGGGTTTAGGTCACCCCTCCACTTT. The encoded protein is CASSLSGFRSPLHF.

The V gene is TRBV18, the J gene TRBJ2-1; TRBD2 agrees at 9 bases. V lost 3 bases and J lost 5; bases outside the gene matches: 8. The CDR3 spans 16 residues. CDR1 is KGHSH and CDR2 is LQKENI in the germline V gene. The chain's CDR3 is CASSPLSGGLNNEQFF. The CDR3 DNA reads TGTGCCAGCTCACCCCTAAGCGGGGGGCTTAACAATGAGCAGTTCTTC.